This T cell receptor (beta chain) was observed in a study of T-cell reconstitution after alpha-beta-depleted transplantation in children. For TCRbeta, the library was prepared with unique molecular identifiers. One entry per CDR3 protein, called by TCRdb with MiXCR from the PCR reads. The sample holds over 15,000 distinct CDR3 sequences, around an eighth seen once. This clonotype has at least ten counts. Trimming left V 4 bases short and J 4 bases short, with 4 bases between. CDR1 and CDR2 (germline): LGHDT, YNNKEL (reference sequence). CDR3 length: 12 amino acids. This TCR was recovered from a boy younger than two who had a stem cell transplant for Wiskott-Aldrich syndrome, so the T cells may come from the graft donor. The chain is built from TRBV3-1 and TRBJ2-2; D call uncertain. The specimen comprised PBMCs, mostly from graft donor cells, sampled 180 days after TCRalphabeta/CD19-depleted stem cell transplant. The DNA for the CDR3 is TGTGCCAGCAGCCTATTCACCGGGGAGCTGTTTTTT. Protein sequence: CASSLFTGELFF.